Detailed here is one T cell receptor beta chain. Trimming took 3 bases from V and 6 from J, leaving 9 bases between them. The CDR3 is 13 amino acids. The germline V gene has CDR1 LNHDA and CDR2 SQIVND (reference sequence). These data are taken from a study of CD8 T cells in ankylosing spondylitis. TCRdb called the 5' RACE reads again in MiXCR, with one record for every CDR3 protein. The sample has nearly 350,000 distinct CDR3 sequences; 14% to 15% are singletons. This chain connects TRBV19 to TRBJ2-1; unclear D gene. The clonotype originates from a male donor with ankylosing spondylitis or in good health (not recorded which). The sequencing sample was made of blood, either unsorted or a sorted T cell fraction (not recorded which). CDR3 nucleotides: TGTGCCAGTAGTATTATCCAGAGCAATGAGCAGTTCTTC. Amino acids: CASSIIQSNEQFF.